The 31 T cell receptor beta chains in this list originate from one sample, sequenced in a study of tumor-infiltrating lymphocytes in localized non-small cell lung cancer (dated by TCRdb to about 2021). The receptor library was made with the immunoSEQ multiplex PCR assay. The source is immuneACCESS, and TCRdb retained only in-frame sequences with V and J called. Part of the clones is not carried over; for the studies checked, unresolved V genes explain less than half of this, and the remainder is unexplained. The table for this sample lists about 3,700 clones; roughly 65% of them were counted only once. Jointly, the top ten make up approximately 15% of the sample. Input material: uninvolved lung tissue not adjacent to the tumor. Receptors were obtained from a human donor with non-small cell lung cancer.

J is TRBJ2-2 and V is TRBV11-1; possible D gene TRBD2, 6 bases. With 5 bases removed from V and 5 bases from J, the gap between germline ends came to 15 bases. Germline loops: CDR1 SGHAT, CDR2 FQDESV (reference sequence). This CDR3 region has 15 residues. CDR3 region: CASSHRRDGTGELFF. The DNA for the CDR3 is TGTGCCAGCAGCCATAGGAGGGACGGAACCGGGGAGCTGTTTTTT.

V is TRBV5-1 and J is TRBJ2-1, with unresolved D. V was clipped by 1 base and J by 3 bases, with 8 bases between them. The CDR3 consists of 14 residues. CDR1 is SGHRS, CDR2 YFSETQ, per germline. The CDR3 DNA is TGCGCCAGCAGCTTGCAACTATACTACAATGAGCAGTTCTTC. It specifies CASSLQLYYNEQFF.

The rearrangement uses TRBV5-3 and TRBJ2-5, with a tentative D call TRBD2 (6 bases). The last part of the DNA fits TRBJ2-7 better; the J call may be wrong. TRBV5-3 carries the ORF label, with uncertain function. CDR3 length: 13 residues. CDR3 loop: CARSSPGDYEQYF. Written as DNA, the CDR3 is TGTGCCAGAAGCTCTCCGGGAGATTACGAGCAGTACTTC.

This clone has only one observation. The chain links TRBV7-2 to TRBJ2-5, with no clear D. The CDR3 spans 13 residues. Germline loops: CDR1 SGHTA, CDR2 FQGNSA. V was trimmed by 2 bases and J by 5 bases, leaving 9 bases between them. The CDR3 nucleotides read TGTGCCAGCAGCTTATACCCAGCGGAGACCCAGTACTTC. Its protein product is CASSLYPAETQYF.

CDR3 amino acids: CASSSPGGPAYEQYF. The CDR3 bases are TGTGCCAGCAGCTCCCCGGGGGGGCCAGCTTACGAGCAGTACTTC. The chain recombines TRBV7-2 with TRBJ2-7; 8 nucleotides agree with TRBD2. CDR1 SGHTA and CDR2 FQGNSA come from the germline V gene. Unmatched junction bases numbered 9, after V lost 4 bases and J lost 4 bases. CDR3 length equals 15 residues.

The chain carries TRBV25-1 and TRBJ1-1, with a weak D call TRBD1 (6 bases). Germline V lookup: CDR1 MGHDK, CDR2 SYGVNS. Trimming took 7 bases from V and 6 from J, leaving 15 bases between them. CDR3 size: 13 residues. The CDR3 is CASIPGGQAEAFF. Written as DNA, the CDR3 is TGTGCCAGCATCCCGGGGGGGCAGGCTGAAGCTTTCTTT.

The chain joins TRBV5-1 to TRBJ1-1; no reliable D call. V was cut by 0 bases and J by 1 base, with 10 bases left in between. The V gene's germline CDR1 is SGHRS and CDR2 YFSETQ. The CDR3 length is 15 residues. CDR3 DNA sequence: TGCGCCAGCAGCTTGGCCCCACCAAGGAACACTGAAGCTTTCTTT. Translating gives CASSLAPPRNTEAFF.

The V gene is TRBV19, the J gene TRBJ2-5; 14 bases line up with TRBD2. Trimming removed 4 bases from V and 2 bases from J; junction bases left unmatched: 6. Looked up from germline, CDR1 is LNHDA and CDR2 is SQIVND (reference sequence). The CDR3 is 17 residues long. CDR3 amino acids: CASSRVGLAGGQETQYF. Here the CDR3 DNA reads TGTGCCAGTAGTAGAGTAGGACTAGCGGGGGGTCAAGAGACCCAGTACTTC.

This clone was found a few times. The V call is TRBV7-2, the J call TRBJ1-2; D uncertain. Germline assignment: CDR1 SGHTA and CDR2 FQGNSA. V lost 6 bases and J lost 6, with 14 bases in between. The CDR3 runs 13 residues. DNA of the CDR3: TGTGCCAGCAGATCATCCTGGGAGGATGGCTACACCTTC. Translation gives CASRSSWEDGYTF.

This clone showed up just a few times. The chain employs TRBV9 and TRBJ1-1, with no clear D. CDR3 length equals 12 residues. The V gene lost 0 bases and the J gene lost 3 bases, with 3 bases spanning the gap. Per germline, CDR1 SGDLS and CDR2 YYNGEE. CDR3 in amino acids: CASSVGDTEAFF. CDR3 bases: TGTGCCAGCAGCGTAGGGGACACTGAAGCTTTCTTT.

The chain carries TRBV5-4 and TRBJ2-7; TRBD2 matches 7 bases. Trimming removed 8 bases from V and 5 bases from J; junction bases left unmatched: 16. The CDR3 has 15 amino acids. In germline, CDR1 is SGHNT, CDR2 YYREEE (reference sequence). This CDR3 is CASSRSAGDGDEQYF. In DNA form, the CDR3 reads TGTGCCAGTAGCAGGTCGGCGGGAGACGGGGACGAGCAGTACTTC.

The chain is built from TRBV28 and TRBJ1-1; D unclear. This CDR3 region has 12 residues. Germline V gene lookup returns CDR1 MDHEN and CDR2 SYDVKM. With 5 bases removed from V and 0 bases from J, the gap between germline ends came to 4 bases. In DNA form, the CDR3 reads TGTGCCAGCAGTCTCATGAACACTGAAGCTTTCTTT. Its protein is CASSLMNTEAFF.

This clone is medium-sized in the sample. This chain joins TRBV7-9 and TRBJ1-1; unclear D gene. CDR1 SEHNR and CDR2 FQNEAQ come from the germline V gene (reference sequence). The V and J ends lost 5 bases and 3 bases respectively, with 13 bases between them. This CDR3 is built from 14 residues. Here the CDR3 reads CASSLRVGDTEAFF. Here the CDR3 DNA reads TGTGCCAGCAGCCTTAGGGTGGGCGACACTGAAGCTTTCTTT.

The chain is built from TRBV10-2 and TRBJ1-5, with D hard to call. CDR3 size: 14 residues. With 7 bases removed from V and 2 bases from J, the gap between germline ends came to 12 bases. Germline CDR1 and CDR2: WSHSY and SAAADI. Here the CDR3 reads CASTQADRNQPQHF. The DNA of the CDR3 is TGCGCCAGCACGCAGGCGGATCGCAATCAGCCCCAGCATTTT.

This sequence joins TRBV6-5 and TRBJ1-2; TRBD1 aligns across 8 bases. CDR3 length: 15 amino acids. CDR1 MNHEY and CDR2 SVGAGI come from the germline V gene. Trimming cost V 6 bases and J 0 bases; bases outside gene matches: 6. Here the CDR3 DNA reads TGTGCCAGCAGATGGTACAGGGGGTCTAACTATGGCTACACCTTC. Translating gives CASRWYRGSNYGYTF.

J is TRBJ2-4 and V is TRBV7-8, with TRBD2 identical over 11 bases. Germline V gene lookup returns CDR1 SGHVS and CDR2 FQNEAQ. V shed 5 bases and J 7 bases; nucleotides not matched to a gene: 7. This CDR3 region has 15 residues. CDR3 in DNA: TGTGCCAGCAGCGACTTAGCGGGGGGGATGAACATTCAGTACTTC. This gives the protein CASSDLAGGMNIQYF.

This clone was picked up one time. The CDR3 reads CASSPSPGNTEAFF. The CDR3 DNA reads TGTGCCAGCAGCCCATCTCCGGGAAACACTGAAGCTTTCTTT. This chain links TRBV16 with TRBJ1-1; no firm D call. The V and J ends lost 4 bases and 2 bases respectively, with 11 bases between them. The V gene's germline CDR1 is KGHSY and CDR2 FQNENV. The CDR3 totals 14 residues.

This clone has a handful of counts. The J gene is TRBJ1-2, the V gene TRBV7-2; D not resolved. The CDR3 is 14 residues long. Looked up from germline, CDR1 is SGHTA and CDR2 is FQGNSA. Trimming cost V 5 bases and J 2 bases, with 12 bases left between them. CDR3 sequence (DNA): TGTGCCAGCAGCGTGTTTGGTAGAAACTATGGCTACACCTTC. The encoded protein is CASSVFGRNYGYTF.

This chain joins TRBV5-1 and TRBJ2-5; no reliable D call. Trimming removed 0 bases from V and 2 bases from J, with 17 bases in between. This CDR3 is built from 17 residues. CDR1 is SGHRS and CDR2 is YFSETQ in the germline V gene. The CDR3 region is CASSLEGKVNRQETQYF. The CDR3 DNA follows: TGCGCCAGCAGCTTGGAGGGTAAAGTGAATCGGCAAGAGACCCAGTACTTC.

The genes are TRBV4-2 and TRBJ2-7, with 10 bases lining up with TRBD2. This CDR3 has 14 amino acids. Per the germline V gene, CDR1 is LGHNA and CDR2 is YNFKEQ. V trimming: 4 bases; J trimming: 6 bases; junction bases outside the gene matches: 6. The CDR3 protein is CASSPTGTSVEQYF. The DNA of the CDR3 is TGTGCCAGCAGCCCGACCGGGACTAGCGTCGAGCAGTACTTC.

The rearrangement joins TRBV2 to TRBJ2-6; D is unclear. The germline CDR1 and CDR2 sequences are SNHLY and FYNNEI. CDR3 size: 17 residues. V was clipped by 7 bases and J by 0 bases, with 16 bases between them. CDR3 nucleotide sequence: TGTGCCAGCACCCCAGTAAGCTCAAGCTCTGGGGCCAACGTCCTGACTTTC. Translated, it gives CASTPVSSSSGANVLTF.

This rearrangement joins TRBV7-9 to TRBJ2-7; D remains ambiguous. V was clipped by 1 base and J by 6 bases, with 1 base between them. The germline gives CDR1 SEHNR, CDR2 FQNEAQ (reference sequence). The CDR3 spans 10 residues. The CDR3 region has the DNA TGTGCCAGCAGCTTAGTCGAGCAGTACTTC. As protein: CASSLVEQYF.

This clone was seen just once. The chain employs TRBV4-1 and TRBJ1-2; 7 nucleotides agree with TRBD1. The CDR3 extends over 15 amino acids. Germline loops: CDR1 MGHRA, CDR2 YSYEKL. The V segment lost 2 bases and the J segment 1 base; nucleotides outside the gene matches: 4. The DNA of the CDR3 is TGCGCCAGCAGCCAACCGGGACAGCTTAACTATGGCTACACCTTC. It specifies CASSQPGQLNYGYTF.

The CDR3 DNA follows: TGTGCCAGCAGCTCGATCCCCCCATTAGCGGGGGGGGAGACCCAGTACTTC. Encoded protein: CASSSIPPLAGGETQYF. The gene calls are TRBV7-8 and TRBJ2-5; 11 positions match TRBD2. There are 17 residues in the CDR3. CDR1 is SGHVS and CDR2 is FQNEAQ in the germline V gene. Trimming at V came to 4 bases and at J to 5 bases, leaving 12 bases not matched to a gene. The whole variable domain, filled in from reference TRBV7-8 and TRBJ2-5, reads GAGVSQSPRYKVAKRGQDVALRCDPISGHVSLFWYQQALGQGPEFLTYFQNEAQLDKSGLPSDRFFAERPEGSVSTLKIQRTQQEDSAVYLCASSSIPPLAGGETQYFGPGTRLLVL.

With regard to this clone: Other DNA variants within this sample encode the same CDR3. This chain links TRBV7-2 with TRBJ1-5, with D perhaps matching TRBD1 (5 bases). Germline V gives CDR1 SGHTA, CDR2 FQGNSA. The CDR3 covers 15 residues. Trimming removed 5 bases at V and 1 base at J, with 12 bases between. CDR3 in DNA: TGTGCCAGCAGCCCCTTGCGGGGGAGCAATCAGCCCCAGCATTTT. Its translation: CASSPLRGSNQPQHF.

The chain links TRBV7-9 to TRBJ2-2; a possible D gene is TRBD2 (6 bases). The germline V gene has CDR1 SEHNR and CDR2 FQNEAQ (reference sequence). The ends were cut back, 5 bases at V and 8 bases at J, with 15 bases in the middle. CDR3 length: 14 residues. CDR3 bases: TGTGCCAGCAGCGGGGGGACCCCACGGGGGGAGCTGTTTTTT. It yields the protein CASSGGTPRGELFF.

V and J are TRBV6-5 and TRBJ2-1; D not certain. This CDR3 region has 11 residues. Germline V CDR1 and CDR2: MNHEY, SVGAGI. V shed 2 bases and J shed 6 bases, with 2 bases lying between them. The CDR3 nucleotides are TGTGCCAGCAGTTACCTCAATGAGCAGTTCTTC. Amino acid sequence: CASSYLNEQFF.

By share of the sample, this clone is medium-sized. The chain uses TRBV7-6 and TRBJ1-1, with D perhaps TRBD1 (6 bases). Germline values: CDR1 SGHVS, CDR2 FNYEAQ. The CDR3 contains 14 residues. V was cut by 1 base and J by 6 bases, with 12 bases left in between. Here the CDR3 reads CASSLVPDRAEAFF. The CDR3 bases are TGTGCCAGCAGCTTAGTCCCGGACAGAGCTGAAGCTTTCTTT.

As DNA, the CDR3 is TGCAGCGTTGAAGAGGACGAGGGTGTCTATGGCTACACCTTC. Protein sequence: CSVEEDEGVYGYTF. The chain is built from TRBV29-1 and TRBJ1-2; no clear D gene. In germline, CDR1 is SQVTM, CDR2 ANQGSEA. Trimming pared 0 bases from V and 4 bases from J, leaving 12 bases between. This CDR3 comprises 14 residues.

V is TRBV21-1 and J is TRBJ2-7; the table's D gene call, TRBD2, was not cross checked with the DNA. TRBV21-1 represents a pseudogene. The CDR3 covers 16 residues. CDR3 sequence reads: CASSFRRIAAHYEQYF. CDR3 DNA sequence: TGTGCCAGCAGCTTCCGGCGAATAGCGGCCCACTACGAGCAGTACTTC.

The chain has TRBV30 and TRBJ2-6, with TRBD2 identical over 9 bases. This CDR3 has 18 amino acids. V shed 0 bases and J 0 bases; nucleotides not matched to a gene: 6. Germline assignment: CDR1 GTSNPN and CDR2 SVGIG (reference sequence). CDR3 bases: TGTGCCTGGAGTGTACAGCGGGGGGCCGACTCTGGGGCCAACGTCCTGACTTTC. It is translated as CAWSVQRGADSGANVLTF.